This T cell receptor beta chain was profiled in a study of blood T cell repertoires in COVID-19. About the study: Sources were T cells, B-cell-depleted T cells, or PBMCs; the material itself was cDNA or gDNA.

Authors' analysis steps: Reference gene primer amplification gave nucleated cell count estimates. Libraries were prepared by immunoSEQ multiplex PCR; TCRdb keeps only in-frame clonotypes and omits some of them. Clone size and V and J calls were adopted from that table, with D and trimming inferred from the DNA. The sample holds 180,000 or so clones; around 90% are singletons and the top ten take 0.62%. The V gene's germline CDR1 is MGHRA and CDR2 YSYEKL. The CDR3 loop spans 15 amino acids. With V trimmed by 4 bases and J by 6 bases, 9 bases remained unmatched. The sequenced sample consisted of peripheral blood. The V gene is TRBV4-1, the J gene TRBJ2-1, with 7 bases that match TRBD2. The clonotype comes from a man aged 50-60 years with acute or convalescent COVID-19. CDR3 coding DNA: TGCGCCAGCAGCCTCCGGGCGGGAGTTCGCAATGAGCAGTTCTTC. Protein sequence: CASSLRAGVRNEQFF.